One sample yielded the 9 T cell receptor beta chains listed below, sequenced in a study of blood T cell repertoires in COVID-19. Clones were read by immunoSEQ multiplex PCR, and TCRdb kept only the in-frame ones, dropping some. The table has 100,000 to 150,000 clones, less than 85% seen once. Sequenced sample: peripheral blood. These receptors all come from a man aged 50-60 years with acute or convalescent COVID-19.

The rearrangement joins TRBV7-2 to TRBJ2-7; perhaps TRBD2 as D (6 bases). The CDR3 runs 15 residues. The V gene lost 2 bases and the J gene lost 0 bases, with 11 bases spanning the gap. Germline CDR1 SGHTA, CDR2 FQGNSA. The CDR3 nucleotides are TGTGCCAGCAGCTTAACTAGCAGTTCCTCCTACGAGCAGTACTTC. It yields the protein CASSLTSSSSYEQYF.

This sequence joins TRBV6-1 and TRBJ2-7; no reliable D call. Trimming shortened V by 0 bases and J by 6 bases, and 12 bases separated the two germline ends. This CDR3 is 14 amino acids long. Germline assignment: CDR1 MNHNS and CDR2 SASEGT. The CDR3 sequence: CASSEAAAVGEQYF. CDR3 DNA sequence: TGTGCCAGCAGTGAAGCTGCGGCGGTGGGCGAGCAGTACTTC.

Points on this clone: Other DNA sequences in this specimen translate into the identical CDR3. V usage is TRBV28 and J usage is TRBJ1-4; 10 positions match TRBD1. Losses at the gene ends were 6 bases for V and 7 bases for J; bases not matched to a gene: 5. The CDR3 spans 14 residues. Germline V lookup: CDR1 MDHEN, CDR2 SYDVKM. CDR3 nucleotide sequence: TGTGCCAGCAGCCTTGACAGGGGGCGTGAAAAACTGTTTTTT. Encoded protein: CASSLDRGREKLFF.

This clone was detected only a few times. The V gene is TRBV19, the J gene TRBJ2-7, with TRBD1 matching 9 bases. Per the germline V gene, CDR1 is LNHDA and CDR2 is SQIVND (reference sequence). V lost 7 bases and J lost 6; bases outside the gene matches: 10. There are 14 residues in the CDR3. The CDR3 loop reads CASTRTGAHPEQYF. The CDR3 region has the DNA TGTGCCAGTACCCGGACAGGGGCCCACCCCGAGCAGTACTTC.

Concerning this clone: Other DNA sequences in this sample translate to the same CDR3. V gene TRBV5-6 combines with J gene TRBJ2-5, with D possibly being TRBD1 (6 bases). Trimming cost V 1 base and J 5 bases, with 9 bases left between them. The germline gives CDR1 SGHDT, CDR2 YYEEEE. This CDR3 contains 13 residues. CDR3 sequence: CASSLMQGETQYF. The CDR3, as DNA: TGTGCCAGCAGCTTGATGCAGGGGGAGACCCAGTACTTC.

This clone was observed at least ten times. The chain combines TRBV19 with TRBJ1-2; no reliable D call. The length of the CDR3 is 13 residues. Germline assignment: CDR1 LNHDA and CDR2 SQIVND (reference sequence). With 8 bases removed from V and 8 bases from J, the gap between germline ends came to 18 bases. The DNA for the CDR3 is TGTGCCAGTTCGGGGTCAAAGATCGACGGCTACACCTTC. This gives the protein CASSGSKIDGYTF.

The V and J genes are TRBV5-6 and TRBJ2-2; possible D gene TRBD1, 5 bases. Trimming shortened V by 5 bases and J by 0 bases, and 5 bases separated the two germline ends. Germline V gene data show CDR1 as SGHDT and CDR2 as YYEEEE. This CDR3 is 13 amino acids long. CDR3 sequence: CASRDTNTGELFF. The CDR3 DNA reads as TGTGCCAGCAGGGACACGAACACCGGGGAGCTGTTTTTT. Using reference TRBV5-6 and TRBJ2-2 for the parts outside the CDR3, the full variable domain is DAGVTQSPTHLIKTRGQQVTLRCSPKSGHDTVSWYQQALGQGPQFIFQYYEEEERQRGNFPDRFSGHQFPNYSSELNVNALLLGDSALYLCASRDTNTGELFFGEGSRLTVL.

This clone was detected once. The chain joins TRBV19 to TRBJ1-5, with 7 bases aligning to TRBD1. CDR1 and CDR2 from the germline V gene are LNHDA and SQIVND (reference sequence). This CDR3 comprises 15 residues. With V trimmed by 5 bases and J by 2 bases, 6 bases remained unmatched. As DNA, the CDR3 is TGTGCCAGTAGTTTCCAGGGGGATGGCAATCAGCCCCAGCATTTT. It translates to CASSFQGDGNQPQHF.

The chain recombines TRBV30 with TRBJ1-4; 9 bases line up with TRBD1. This CDR3 is 14 amino acids long. Germline CDR1 is GTSNPN and CDR2 is SVGIG (reference sequence). Unmatched junction bases numbered 1, after V lost 0 bases and J lost 5 bases. The CDR3 region has the DNA TGTGCCTGGAGTGTACAGGGGGCGAATGAAAAACTGTTTTTT. Protein sequence: CAWSVQGANEKLFF.